The T cell receptor (beta chain) described here comes from a study of cytomegalovirus exposure and HLA in healthy donors. Notes on the study in general: A later analysis showed that HLA-associated TCR beta chains had undergone more clonal expansion than equally common others. Among TCR beta chains, those listed as cytomegalovirus-associated numbered some 160. For most TCR beta V segments, an earlier analysis put the productive rate at about 87% or about 30% of the time.

The trim removed 4 bases at V and 4 bases at J, leaving 7 bases unmatched. The CDR3 totals 17 residues. From germline, CDR1 is SGHNT and CDR2 YYREEE (reference sequence). To note about this clone: Its cognate antigen is unknown.

60 Vbeta and 13 Jbeta primers were used in PCR. Sequenced by immunoSEQ multiplex PCR; TCRdb stores in-frame clones only, minus some. The table records about 190,000 clones, approximately 70% of them present only once. The chain links TRBV5-4 to TRBJ2-1; 14 bases line up with TRBD2. The specimen sequenced was PBMCs. The TCR was taken from a woman in her 30s in good health and CMV-seropositive. This CDR3 is CASSRGLAGEGYNEQFF. The CDR3 bases are TGTGCCAGCAGCAGGGGACTAGCGGGAGAGGGATACAATGAGCAGTTCTTC. Full variable domain (missing parts from reference TRBV5-4 and TRBJ2-1): ETGVTQSPTHLIKTRGQQVTLRCSSQSGHNTVSWYQQALGQGPQFIFQYYREEENGRGNFPPRFSGLQFPNYSSELNVNALELDDSALYLCASSRGLAGEGYNEQFFGPGTRLTVL.